The 16 T cell receptor beta chains below come from one sample, sequenced in a study of blood T cell repertoires in COVID-19. Sequencing was performed with immunoSEQ multiplex PCR; in TCRdb, only in-frame clones are kept and a portion is missing. This sample yields about 120,000 clones, of which 70% to 85% are seen a single time; around 4.5% belongs to the top ten. The sample taken for sequencing was peripheral blood. These receptors all come from a woman in her sixties or seventies with acute or convalescent COVID-19.

This clone was observed a single time. The chain carries TRBV2 and TRBJ2-1, with 12 bases identical to TRBD2. CDR1 and CDR2 from the germline V gene are SNHLY and FYNNEI. V shed 4 bases and J 10 bases; nucleotides not matched to a gene: 8. The length of the CDR3 is 15 residues. This chain's CDR3 is CASSVGLAGLGEQFF. CDR3 coding DNA: TGTGCCAGCAGTGTCGGACTAGCGGGGCTTGGGGAGCAGTTCTTC.

The rearrangement links TRBV6-5 to TRBJ1-4, with TRBD1 matching 10 bases. V lost 6 bases and J lost 7; bases outside the gene matches: 5. The CDR3 has 14 amino acids. Germline loops: CDR1 MNHEY, CDR2 SVGAGI. The CDR3 nucleotides read TGTGCCAGCAGCACCGGGACAGGGGTTGAAAAACTGTTTTTT. Translated, it gives CASSTGTGVEKLFF.

The chain is built from TRBV6-5 and TRBJ1-1, with D possibly TRBD1 on 6 matching bases. Germline CDR1 and CDR2: MNHEY and SVGAGI. Trimming stripped 6 bases from V and 1 base from J, with 9 bases between. The CDR3 extends over 13 amino acids. CDR3: CASRIQGNTEAFF. The CDR3 DNA follows: TGTGCCAGCAGGATACAGGGGAACACTGAAGCTTTCTTT.

This clone was observed a handful of times. The V call is TRBV11-2, the J call TRBJ2-5, with TRBD1 identical over 9 bases. CDR1 is SGHAT, CDR2 FQNNGV, per germline. CDR3 length: 15 amino acids. The V segment lost 4 bases and the J segment 2 bases; nucleotides outside the gene matches: 5. The CDR3 DNA reads as TGTGCCAGCAGCTACACCGGGACAGGGCAAGAGACCCAGTACTTC. Its translation is CASSYTGTGQETQYF.

The chain couples TRBV28 to TRBJ2-5; D may be TRBD2 (7 bases). CDR1 MDHEN and CDR2 SYDVKM come from the germline V gene. CDR3 length: 15 amino acids. Trimming removed 4 bases at V and 4 bases at J, with 16 bases between. Here the CDR3 reads CASSWGGGARETQYF. CDR3 nucleotide sequence: TGTGCCAGCAGTTGGGGAGGGGGGGCCAGAGAGACCCAGTACTTC.

This clone was counted between two and nine times. J is TRBJ1-2 and V is TRBV6-2 or TRBV6-3; no clear D gene. Trimming removed 0 bases from V and 5 bases from J, with 7 bases in between. Per germline, CDR1 MNHEY and CDR2 SVGEGT. This CDR3 has 13 amino acids. The CDR3: CASSYSYIYGYTF. The CDR3 DNA reads TGTGCCAGCAGTTACTCATATATATATGGCTACACCTTC.

This clone was recorded only once. At one end, the junction sequence differs from germline, possibly due to a read error. The chain carries TRBV7-2 and TRBJ2-2, with 11 bases identical to TRBD1. CDR1 SGHTA and CDR2 FQGNSA come from the germline V gene. The CDR3 is made up of 16 amino acids. DNA for the CDR3: TGTGCCAGCAGCCTAGCCGGGACAGGGGGCACCGGGGAGCTGTTTTTT. Translated, it gives CASSLAGTGGTGELFF.

This clone was seen once. The chain is built from TRBV11-2 and TRBJ2-1; TRBD2 agrees at 8 bases. The CDR3 totals 17 residues. Germline loops: CDR1 SGHAT, CDR2 FQNNGV. V lost 6 bases, J lost 0 bases, and 10 bases stayed unmatched. The CDR3 loop is CASSQRGGASSYNEQFF. CDR3 sequence (DNA): TGTGCCAGCAGTCAACGGGGGGGCGCTAGCTCCTACAATGAGCAGTTCTTC.

In its sample, this clone was seen once. The rearrangement links TRBV30 to TRBJ1-6; a possible D gene is TRBD1 (5 bases). This CDR3 comprises 14 residues. The ends were cut back, 4 bases at V and 9 bases at J, with 16 bases in the middle. Germline-derived CDR1 and CDR2 are GTSNPN and SVGIG (reference sequence). This CDR3 is CAWNGQGWGSPLHF. CDR3 bases: TGTGCCTGGAACGGGCAGGGATGGGGTTCACCCCTCCACTTT.

The chain employs TRBV3-1 (or the pseudogene TRBV3-2) and TRBJ1-3; TRBD1 matches at 7 bases. The junction had 2 bases not matched to a gene; V was cut back by 3 bases and J by 0 bases. The CDR3 totals 15 residues. Germline V gene data show CDR1 as LGHDT and CDR2 as YNNKEL (reference sequence). The CDR3 loop is CASSHGTASGNTIYF. The CDR3 nucleotides read TGTGCCAGCAGCCACGGGACAGCCTCTGGAAACACCATATATTTT.

This rearrangement joins TRBV5-8 to TRBJ1-5, with D possibly being TRBD1 (6 bases). The V end lost 2 bases, the J end lost 1 base, and 7 bases lay between the germline ends. Germline lookup yields CDR1 SGHTS and CDR2 YDEGEE. The CDR3 length is 14 residues. CDR3 coding DNA: TGTGCCAGCAGCTTTGACAGGAGCAATCAGCCCCAGCATTTT. It is translated as CASSFDRSNQPQHF.

This sequence joins TRBV5-6 and TRBJ1-2; tentatively, D is TRBD1 (6 bases). There are 18 residues in the CDR3. In germline, CDR1 is SGHDT, CDR2 YYEEEE. V was clipped by 6 bases and J by 8 bases, with 32 bases between them. DNA of the CDR3: TGTGCCAGCAACCCCTTCAGGACAGATTTAAGGATCCTATACGGCTACACCTTC. Its protein is CASNPFRTDLRILYGYTF.

J is TRBJ1-6 and V is TRBV7-9; 7 nucleotides agree with TRBD1. CDR1 and CDR2 from the germline V gene are SEHNR and FQNEAQ (reference sequence). J gave up 7 bases and V 5 bases, and 11 bases lay outside the gene matches. CDR3 size: 16 residues. The CDR3 sequence: CASSPSTGSGNSPLHF. As DNA, the CDR3 is TGTGCCAGCAGCCCCTCGACAGGGAGTGGAAATTCACCCCTCCACTTT.

This chain links TRBV5-4 with TRBJ2-6; D possibly corresponds to TRBD1 (5 bases). Germline-derived CDR1 and CDR2 are SGHNT and YYREEE (reference sequence). V was shortened by 1 base and J by 2 bases, with 13 bases between the two germline ends. This CDR3 is 17 amino acids long. The CDR3 loop is CASSLKQVNTGANVLTF. In DNA, the CDR3 is TGTGCCAGCAGCTTGAAACAGGTGAACACTGGGGCCAACGTCCTGACTTTC.

J is TRBJ2-3 and V is TRBV30; D is undetermined. In germline, CDR1 is GTSNPN, CDR2 SVGIG (reference sequence). The CDR3 contains 11 residues. V lost 5 bases and J lost 2, with 5 bases in between. DNA for the CDR3: TGTGCCTGGTCCCTCACAGATACGCAGTATTTT. As protein: CAWSLTDTQYF.

The chain is built from TRBV5-4 and TRBJ1-2, with TRBD1 matching over 9 bases. The CDR3 runs 13 residues. The J segment lost 7 bases and the V segment lost 3 bases, leaving 4 bases of the junction unmatched. Per the germline V gene, CDR1 is SGHNT and CDR2 is YYREEE (reference sequence). The CDR3 coding sequence is TGTGCCAGCAGCTGGACAGGGGCTGGTGGCTACACCTTC. Amino acid sequence: CASSWTGAGGYTF.